The 19 T cell receptor beta chains given below trace back to one sample, sequenced in a study of neurological immune-mediated disorders. A single record per CDR3 protein comes from TCRdb applying MiXCR to the 5' RACE reads. In the table there are roughly 45,000 distinct CDR3 sequences, approximately 3% of which are singletons. The sample comprised PBMCs. These receptors originate from a woman aged 45 to 65 with multiple sclerosis.

This clonotype was observed many times. V is TRBV5-1 and J is TRBJ2-2; D not certain. The CDR3 loop spans 13 amino acids. Trimming removed 4 bases from V and 5 bases from J, with 9 bases in between. CDR1 and CDR2 (germline): SGHRS, YFSETQ. In nucleotides, the CDR3 is TGCGCCAGCAGCCCAGCTGATACCGGGGAGCTGTTTTTT. It translates to CASSPADTGELFF.

This clonotype was seen many times. The rearrangement joins TRBV11-1 to TRBJ2-2; 7 bases are a match to TRBD1. CDR1 is SGHAT and CDR2 is FQDESV in the germline V gene (reference sequence). CDR3 length: 15 residues. V shed 4 bases and J 5 bases; nucleotides not matched to a gene: 7. As DNA, the CDR3 is TGTGCCAGCAGCTCGGTGACAGGGTGGACCGGGGAGCTGTTTTTT. Its translation is CASSSVTGWTGELFF.

This clonotype was seen a handful of times. This may stem from a read error, because a much larger clone lies one nucleotide away. The rearrangement uses TRBV12-3 or TRBV12-4 and TRBJ2-3; 12 bases map to TRBD2. V was clipped by 5 bases and J by 5 bases; unmatched bases: 8. CDR3 length equals 16 residues. The CDR3 DNA follows: TGTGCCAGCAGTCTCCGACTAGCGGGAGACGGAGATACGCAGTATTTT. This translates into CASSLRLAGDGDTQYF.

This clonotype was picked up many times. The rearrangement uses TRBV5-6 and TRBJ1-1, with D perhaps TRBD1 (5 bases). CDR3 length: 17 residues. Germline V gene data show CDR1 as SGHDT and CDR2 as YYEEEE. V was clipped by 2 bases and J by 4 bases, with 21 bases between them. The CDR3 is CASSFDRGPVGGTEAFF. The CDR3 coding sequence is TGTGCCAGCAGCTTCGACCGGGGCCCCGTGGGGGGCACTGAAGCTTTCTTT.

This clonotype was seen many times. V and J are TRBV7-9 and TRBJ2-1, with D possibly matching TRBD1 (6 bases). The germline V gene has CDR1 SEHNR and CDR2 FQNEAQ (reference sequence). The CDR3 sequence is 16 residues long. The V gene lost 6 bases and the J gene lost 0 bases, with 15 bases spanning the gap. The CDR3 coding sequence is TGTGCCAGCAGTTCGATGGGGGCCAGCTCCTACAATGAGCAGTTCTTC. As protein: CASSSMGASSYNEQFF.

This clonotype occurred many times. The chain recombines TRBV6-5 with TRBJ2-5; the D call may be TRBD1 or TRBD2 (6 bases each). V lost 2 bases and J 7 bases, leaving 14 bases between the germline ends. The CDR3 extends over 14 amino acids. The V gene's germline CDR1 is MNHEY and CDR2 SVGAGI. The CDR3 reads CASSYARGGGTQYF. CDR3 nucleotide sequence: TGTGCCAGCAGTTACGCCCGAGGGGGAGGGACCCAGTACTTC.

This clonotype was observed many times. The chain combines TRBV20-1 with TRBJ1-2; tentatively, D is TRBD1 (5 bases). The CDR3 is 12 residues long. CDR1 DFQATT and CDR2 SNEGSKA come from the germline V gene (reference sequence). Trimming stripped 6 bases from V and 8 bases from J, with 16 bases between. The CDR3 coding sequence is TGCAGTGCCCCTACTGGGGGAGGGGGCTACACCTTC. This translates into CSAPTGGGGYTF.

The sample holds many counts of this clonotype. V is TRBV20-1 and J is TRBJ2-1, with 9 bases fitting TRBD2. CDR1 is DFQATT and CDR2 is SNEGSKA in the germline V gene (reference sequence). V shed 3 bases, J shed 2 bases, and the junction held 5 bases outside the gene matches. This CDR3 contains 15 residues. The DNA for the CDR3 is TGCAGTGCTAGTCGCGGGAGGGCAGCCTACAATGAGCAGTTCTTC. Its protein product is CSASRGRAAYNEQFF.

This clonotype was found many times. The chain uses TRBV20-1 and TRBJ2-2, with 10 nucleotides matching TRBD1. J gave up 4 bases and V 6 bases, and 5 bases lay outside the gene matches. The germline gives CDR1 DFQATT, CDR2 SNEGSKA (reference sequence). The CDR3 loop spans 14 amino acids. CDR3 protein: CSAGDRGFTGELFF. The CDR3 nucleotides read TGCAGTGCAGGGGACAGGGGATTCACCGGGGAGCTGTTTTTT.

This clonotype appeared many times. Here the CDR3 DNA reads TGCGCCAGCAGCTTGGGACTAGCGGGCCAAGAGACCCAGTACTTC. This sequence encodes CASSLGLAGQETQYF. The V call is TRBV5-1, the J call TRBJ2-5; 10 positions agree with TRBD2. Germline-derived CDR1 and CDR2 are SGHRS and YFSETQ. The CDR3 contains 15 residues. V shed 0 bases and J 1 base; nucleotides not matched to a gene: 0.

This clonotype showed up many times. The chain links TRBV5-1 to TRBJ2-7, with 10 bases fitting TRBD1. Trimming at V came to 3 bases and at J to 3 bases, leaving 6 bases not matched to a gene. This CDR3 has 15 amino acids. Germline V gene lookup returns CDR1 SGHRS and CDR2 YFSETQ. CDR3 in DNA: TGCGCCAGCAGCTCCGGGACAGGGGTCGACTACGAGCAGTACGTC. Protein product: CASSSGTGVDYEQYV.

This clonotype has a count of ten or more. This chain uses TRBV21-1 with TRBJ1-5; the table's D call of TRBD1 was not tested on the DNA. TRBV21-1 is a pseudogene. The CDR3 loop spans 14 amino acids. The CDR3 coding sequence is TGTGCCAGCAACCTAAGGGGGCCTAATCAGCCCCAGCATTTT. Translated: CASNLRGPNQPQHF.

This clonotype appeared many times. The chain combines TRBV7-9 with TRBJ1-3; no reliable D call. V lost 3 bases to trimming and J lost 1 base, with 13 bases between them. This CDR3 has 16 amino acids. The germline gives CDR1 SEHNR, CDR2 FQNEAQ (reference sequence). CDR3 DNA: TGTGCCAGCAGCTTGTTAATGGTGGGGTCTGGAAACACCATATATTTT. Translation: CASSLLMVGSGNTIYF.

This clonotype was observed many times. The J gene is TRBJ2-1, the V gene TRBV12-3 or TRBV12-4; 10 nucleotides line up with TRBD2. Trimming took 7 bases from V and 1 from J; bases not matched to a gene: 7. This CDR3 spans 16 amino acids. CDR3 coding DNA: TGTGCCAGCAAAGCCGGGACTAGCGTATCCTACAATGAGCAGTTCTTC. Encoded protein: CASKAGTSVSYNEQFF.

This clonotype was seen repeatedly, ten times or more. V usage is TRBV7-9 and J usage is TRBJ2-1; 12 positions match TRBD1. Germline values: CDR1 SEHNR, CDR2 FQNEAQ (reference sequence). The CDR3 totals 16 residues. The V segment lost 3 bases and the J segment 9 bases; nucleotides outside the gene matches: 9. CDR3 sequence: CASSFPGQGARGEQFF. The CDR3 nucleotides are TGTGCCAGCAGCTTCCCGGGACAGGGGGCTCGGGGTGAGCAGTTCTTC.

This clonotype was seen at least ten times. The chain carries TRBV5-1 and TRBJ2-1; 9 bases are a match to TRBD1. J lost 7 bases, V lost 6 bases, and 14 bases had no gene match. Germline V gene sequence: CDR1 SGHRS, CDR2 YFSETQ. There are 16 residues in the CDR3. CDR3 in amino acids: CASTFEVGQGSNEQFF. The CDR3 nucleotides read TGCGCCAGCACCTTTGAGGTGGGACAGGGTAGTAATGAGCAGTTCTTC.

There are many counts of this clonotype. CDR3 in DNA: TGTGCCAGCAGTTTTAAAACTAGCGGGAGGCCCCTGCGGGGGGATTCGCACGAGCAGTACTTC. This codes for CASSFKTSGRPLRGDSHEQYF. V usage is TRBV12-3 or TRBV12-4 and J usage is TRBJ2-7; 12 bases are shared with TRBD2. The CDR3 consists of 21 residues. J lost 5 bases, V lost 3 bases, and 23 bases had no gene match.

The sample holds many counts of this clonotype. This clone may be a read error of a much larger clone one base away. The chain uses TRBV20-1 and TRBJ2-6, with a weak D call TRBD2 (5 bases). Germline assignment: CDR1 DFQATT and CDR2 SNEGSKA (reference sequence). This CDR3 is built from 14 residues. V lost 6 bases and J lost 4, with 13 bases in between. For the CDR3, the DNA is TGCAGTGCCGGAGGACGGACGGGGGCCAACGTCCTGACTTTC. The encoded protein is CSAGGRTGANVLTF.

This clonotype turned up a few times. This chain connects TRBV6-2 or TRBV6-3 to TRBJ2-1; 7 nucleotides agree with TRBD2. This CDR3 region has 17 residues. The germline gives CDR1 MNHEY, CDR2 SVGEGT. With V trimmed by 2 bases and J by 7 bases, 14 bases remained unmatched. Here the CDR3 DNA reads TGTGCCAGCAGTTACCGGGCCGGGGGGATCTCAGGAAATGAGCAGTTCTTC. This codes for CASSYRAGGISGNEQFF.